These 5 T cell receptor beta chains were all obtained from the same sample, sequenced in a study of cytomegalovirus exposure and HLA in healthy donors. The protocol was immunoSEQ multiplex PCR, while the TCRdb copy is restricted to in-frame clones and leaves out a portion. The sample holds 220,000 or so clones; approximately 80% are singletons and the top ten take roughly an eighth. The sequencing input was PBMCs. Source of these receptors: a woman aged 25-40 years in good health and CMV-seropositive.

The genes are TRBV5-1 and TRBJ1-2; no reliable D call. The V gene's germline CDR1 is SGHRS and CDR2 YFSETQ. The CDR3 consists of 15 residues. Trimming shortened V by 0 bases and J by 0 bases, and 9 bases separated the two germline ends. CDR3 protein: CASSLETEANYGYTF. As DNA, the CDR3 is TGCGCCAGCAGCTTGGAGACTGAAGCTAACTATGGCTACACCTTC.

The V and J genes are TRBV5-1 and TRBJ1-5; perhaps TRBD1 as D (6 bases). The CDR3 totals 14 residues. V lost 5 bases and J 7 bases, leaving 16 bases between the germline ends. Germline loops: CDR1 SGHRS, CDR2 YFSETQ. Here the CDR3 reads CASRRDTFDQPQHF. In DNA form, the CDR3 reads TGCGCCAGCAGACGGGACACCTTCGACCAGCCCCAGCATTTT.

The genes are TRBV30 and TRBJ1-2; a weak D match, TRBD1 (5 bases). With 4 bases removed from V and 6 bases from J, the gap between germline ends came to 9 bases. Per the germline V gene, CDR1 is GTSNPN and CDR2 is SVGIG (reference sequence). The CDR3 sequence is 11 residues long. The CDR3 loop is CAWIGVDGYTF. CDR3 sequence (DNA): TGTGCCTGGATAGGGGTCGATGGCTACACCTTC.

The CDR3 DNA is TGCAGCGTTGAAACCTGGACATCATTCTATGGCTACACCTTC. Protein product: CSVETWTSFYGYTF. This rearrangement joins TRBV29-1 to TRBJ1-2, with D possibly being TRBD1 (5 bases). V was pared by 2 bases and J by 4 bases, with 14 bases between. CDR1 is SQVTM and CDR2 is ANQGSEA in the germline V gene. The CDR3 length is 14 residues.

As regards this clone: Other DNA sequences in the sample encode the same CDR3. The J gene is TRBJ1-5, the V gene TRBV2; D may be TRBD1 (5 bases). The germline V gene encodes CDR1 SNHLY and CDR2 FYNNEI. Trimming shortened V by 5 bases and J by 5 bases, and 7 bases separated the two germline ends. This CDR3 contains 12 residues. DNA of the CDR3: TGTGCCAGCAGTAAAGGGGATCAGCCCCAGCATTTT. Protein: CASSKGDQPQHF.